These 25 T cell receptor beta chains originate from one sample sequenced in a study of cytomegalovirus exposure and HLA in healthy donors. With 60 Vbeta and 13 Jbeta primers, the PCR was carried out. Assay: immunoSEQ multiplex PCR; the TCRdb copy retains only in-frame clones and omits some. The data show about 140,000 clones, approximately 79% seen once. Sequenced input: PBMCs. These receptors all come from a female donor in good health and CMV-seronegative.

This clone was detected only once. V and J are TRBV27 and TRBJ2-1; 8 nucleotides align to TRBD2. Germline CDR1 reads MNHEY; CDR2 reads SMNVEV (reference sequence). Germline trimming cut 3 bases from V and 3 bases from J; bases unmatched to any gene: 1. This CDR3 spans 14 amino acids. The CDR3 sequence: CASSFSGNYNEQFF. The CDR3 DNA follows: TGTGCCAGCAGTTTTAGCGGGAACTACAATGAGCAGTTCTTC.

The chain has TRBV5-1 and TRBJ2-1; a weak D match, TRBD2 (6 bases). CDR3 length: 16 amino acids. V shed 0 bases and J shed 4 bases, with 14 bases lying between them. Germline V gene sequence: CDR1 SGHRS, CDR2 YFSETQ. The CDR3 DNA reads as TGCGCCAGCAGCTTGGCGGGGGACGTTTTATACAATGAGCAGTTCTTC. Its protein product is CASSLAGDVLYNEQFF.

V usage is TRBV19 and J usage is TRBJ2-2, with D perhaps matching TRBD2 (5 bases). Trimming cost V 2 bases and J 7 bases, with 17 bases left between them. Per germline, CDR1 LNHDA and CDR2 SQIVND (reference sequence). CDR3 length: 16 amino acids. Here the CDR3 reads CASSIRASGSGGELFF. Here the CDR3 DNA reads TGTGCCAGTAGTATAAGGGCTTCGGGATCGGGCGGGGAGCTGTTTTTT.

The gene calls are TRBV2 and TRBJ1-2; TRBD1 matches 9 bases. The CDR3 totals 13 residues. CDR1 is SNHLY, CDR2 FYNNEI, per germline. V was clipped by 5 bases and J by 4 bases; unmatched bases: 2. The CDR3 reads CASSTGGSYGYTF. CDR3 in DNA: TGTGCCAGCAGTACAGGGGGCAGCTATGGCTACACCTTC.

CDR3 sequence (DNA): TGTGCCAGCAGCAACGACAGGGGCGGCAATCAGCCCCAGCATTTT. Translation gives CASSNDRGGNQPQHF. The rearrangement links TRBV7-9 to TRBJ1-5, with 8 bases fitting TRBD1. The CDR3 covers 15 residues. Germline CDR1 is SEHNR and CDR2 is FQNEAQ (reference sequence). V lost 5 bases, J lost 2 bases, and 5 bases stayed unmatched.

This CDR3 is CASGLAEQFF. In DNA form, the CDR3 reads TGTGCCAGCGGACTAGCGGAGCAGTTCTTC. This rearrangement joins TRBV6-6 to TRBJ2-1; 9 bases match TRBD2. V lost 8 bases to trimming and J lost 10 bases; unmatched junction nucleotides: 0. There are 10 residues in the CDR3. The V gene's germline CDR1 is MNHNY and CDR2 SVGAGI (reference sequence).

V gene TRBV7-9 combines with J gene TRBJ2-7, with TRBD1 as a possible D gene (6 bases). Germline values: CDR1 SEHNR, CDR2 FQNEAQ (reference sequence). The germline V and J ends were trimmed by 5 bases and 0 bases, with 11 bases remaining between them. The CDR3 contains 14 residues. The CDR3 sequence: CASSPTGSSYEQYF. The CDR3 nucleotides read TGTGCCAGCAGCCCTACAGGGAGCTCCTACGAGCAGTACTTC.

This chain links TRBV9 with TRBJ2-3, with unresolved D. The CDR3 covers 14 residues. Germline CDR1 and CDR2: SGDLS and YYNGEE. The V gene lost 0 bases and the J gene lost 0 bases, with 5 bases spanning the gap. The CDR3 loop is CASSVVSSTDTQYF. CDR3 bases: TGTGCCAGCAGCGTAGTTAGCAGCACAGATACGCAGTATTTT.

This rearrangement joins TRBV28 to TRBJ2-7, with D tentatively TRBD2 (5 bases). The CDR3 consists of 15 residues. V lost 6 bases, J lost 7 bases, and 22 bases lay in between. Germline V gives CDR1 MDHEN, CDR2 SYDVKM. CDR3 DNA: TGTGCCAGCAGCCCATACACGGGGATTTATGTTGAGCAGTACTTC. Its translation is CASSPYTGIYVEQYF. The variable domain in full, with the rest retrieved from reference TRBV28 and TRBJ2-7, is DVKVTQSSRYLVKRTGEKVFLECVQDMDHENMFWYRQDPGLGLRLIYFSYDVKMKEKGDIPEGYSVSREKKERFSLILESASTNQTSMYLCASSPYTGIYVEQYFGPGTRLTVT.

The gene calls are TRBV5-6 and TRBJ1-1, with 7 bases lining up with TRBD1. The junction had 11 bases not matched to a gene; V was cut back by 0 bases and J by 6 bases. CDR3 length: 16 amino acids. The germline gives CDR1 SGHDT, CDR2 YYEEEE. The CDR3 DNA reads as TGTGCCAGCAGCTTGGGACAGGGCTTTTTAGGAGCTGAAGCTTTCTTT. Protein: CASSLGQGFLGAEAFF.

This clone was counted a few times. This rearrangement joins TRBV5-6 to TRBJ1-1; 8 bases are shared with TRBD1. Germline CDR1 reads SGHDT; CDR2 reads YYEEEE. The CDR3 spans 15 residues. V lost 4 bases, J lost 0 bases, and 5 bases stayed unmatched. The CDR3 region is CASSPSTGVNTEAFF. CDR3 in DNA: TGTGCCAGCAGCCCTTCGACAGGGGTGAACACTGAAGCTTTCTTT. Looking up the rest from reference TRBV5-6 and TRBJ1-1 gives the full variable domain: DAGVTQSPTHLIKTRGQQVTLRCSPKSGHDTVSWYQQALGQGPQFIFQYYEEEERQRGNFPDRFSGHQFPNYSSELNVNALLLGDSALYLCASSPSTGVNTEAFFGQGTRLTVV.

The chain links TRBV6-5 to TRBJ2-7; 7 bases match TRBD1. The germline gives CDR1 MNHEY, CDR2 SVGAGI. V dropped 6 bases and J dropped 6; count of bases not matched to a gene: 11. The CDR3 has 14 residues. CDR3 sequence: CASRPGQVFSEQYF. CDR3 nucleotides: TGTGCCAGCAGACCCGGACAGGTCTTCTCCGAGCAGTACTTC.

V usage is TRBV6-5 and J usage is TRBJ1-5; 8 bases are shared with TRBD1. The J segment lost 9 bases and the V segment lost 2 bases, leaving 6 bases of the junction unmatched. From germline, CDR1 is MNHEY and CDR2 SVGAGI. The length of the CDR3 is 14 residues. This chain's CDR3 is CASSYRGQVWPQHF. The CDR3 region has the DNA TGTGCCAGCAGTTACAGGGGACAGGTCTGGCCCCAGCATTTT.

J is TRBJ1-1 and V is TRBV6-5, with a weak D call TRBD1 (6 bases). Germline values: CDR1 MNHEY, CDR2 SVGAGI. CDR3 length: 14 amino acids. The V gene lost 2 bases and the J gene lost 6 bases, with 13 bases spanning the gap. The CDR3 here is CASSYAQGFPEAFF. CDR3 sequence (DNA): TGTGCCAGCAGTTACGCACAGGGATTCCCTGAAGCTTTCTTT.

This clone was seen more than once but under ten times. The chain is built from TRBV6-5 and TRBJ1-1, with a weak D call TRBD1 (6 bases). This CDR3 contains 15 residues. The V and J ends lost 2 bases and 0 bases respectively, with 10 bases between them. In germline, CDR1 is MNHEY, CDR2 SVGAGI. The CDR3 sequence is CASSYRQVVNTEAFF. DNA of the CDR3: TGTGCCAGCAGTTACAGACAGGTGGTGAACACTGAAGCTTTCTTT.

The chain recombines TRBV10-2 with TRBJ2-2; 11 positions match TRBD1. The length of the CDR3 is 14 residues. The J segment lost 6 bases and the V segment lost 4 bases, leaving 1 base of the junction unmatched. The V gene's germline CDR1 is WSHSY and CDR2 SAAADI. The CDR3: CASSGTGGAGELFF. The DNA for the CDR3 is TGCGCCAGCAGTGGGACAGGGGGCGCCGGGGAGCTGTTTTTT.

This chain uses TRBV29-1 with TRBJ1-2; D possibly corresponds to TRBD1 (5 bases). The V end lost 4 bases, the J end lost 3 bases, and 12 bases lay between the germline ends. Germline CDR1 and CDR2: SQVTM and ANQGSEA. The CDR3 sequence is 13 residues long. CDR3 region: CSVAGPGDYGYTF. CDR3 nucleotide sequence: TGCAGCGTTGCAGGACCGGGGGACTATGGCTACACCTTC.

This sequence joins TRBV20-1 and TRBJ2-1; D is perhaps TRBD1 (6 bases). The CDR3 is 11 residues long. Germline CDR1 and CDR2: DFQATT and SNEGSKA (reference sequence). V gave up 5 bases and J gave up 12 bases, with 14 bases separating them. CDR3 residues: CSARYNRVQFF. CDR3 sequence (DNA): TGCAGTGCTCGATACAACAGGGTGCAGTTCTTC.

This rearrangement joins TRBV25-1 to TRBJ1-1; possible D gene TRBD1, 5 bases. CDR3 size: 15 residues. V lost 1 base and J lost 4, with 13 bases in between. From germline, CDR1 is MGHDK and CDR2 SYGVNS. The CDR3 is CASSEFGDGGTEAFF. The CDR3 coding sequence is TGTGCCAGCAGTGAATTCGGGGACGGGGGCACTGAAGCTTTCTTT.

This rearrangement joins TRBV13 to TRBJ1-1; TRBD1 matches 9 bases. Trimming at V came to 5 bases and at J to 1 base, leaving 5 bases not matched to a gene. The CDR3 runs to 15 residues. Germline V gives CDR1 PRHDT, CDR2 FYEKMQ (reference sequence). The CDR3 reads CASSRSGQGNTEAFF. The CDR3 DNA reads TGTGCCAGCAGCCGATCGGGACAGGGGAACACTGAAGCTTTCTTT.

The table lists this clone with a count of one. The rearrangement joins TRBV28 to TRBJ1-5; possible D gene TRBD1, 5 bases. CDR1 is MDHEN and CDR2 is SYDVKM in the germline V gene. The V end lost 6 bases, the J end lost 1 base, and 10 bases lay between the germline ends. This CDR3 has 14 amino acids. Here the CDR3 DNA reads TGTGCCAGCAGCTCAGGGATAAGCAATCAGCCCCAGCATTTT. This translates into CASSSGISNQPQHF.

This clone was seen a few times. J is TRBJ2-7 and V is TRBV2; 9 nucleotides line up with TRBD1. Trimming removed 5 bases from V and 1 base from J; junction bases left unmatched: 3. The germline V gene has CDR1 SNHLY and CDR2 FYNNEI. The CDR3 spans 14 residues. CDR3 loop: CASSRGTGSYEQYF. As DNA, the CDR3 is TGTGCCAGCAGTCGGGGGACAGGGTCCTACGAGCAGTACTTC.

The CDR3 DNA sequence: TGTGCCATCAGCGGGGGTCCTAATGAAAAACTGTTTTTT. This encodes CAISGGPNEKLFF. The V call is TRBV10-3, the J call TRBJ1-4, with D possibly being TRBD1 (5 bases). This CDR3 region has 13 residues. Germline V CDR1 and CDR2: ENHRY, SYGVKD. Trimming stripped 6 bases from V and 3 bases from J, with 8 bases between.

The gene calls are TRBV28 and TRBJ2-1, with D maybe TRBD2 (5 bases). Trimming took off 4 bases at V and 0 bases at J, with 13 bases between the two ends. The germline gives CDR1 MDHEN, CDR2 SYDVKM. The CDR3 runs to 16 residues. CDR3 in DNA: TGTGCCAGCAGTTCCCCCTGGGGAGTCTCCTACAATGAGCAGTTCTTC. This sequence encodes CASSSPWGVSYNEQFF.

This chain links TRBV4-1 with TRBJ2-5; 9 nucleotides line up with TRBD2. Germline V gene lookup returns CDR1 MGHRA and CDR2 YSYEKL. J lost 4 bases, V lost 3 bases, and 9 bases had no gene match. The CDR3 runs 16 residues. The CDR3 DNA reads TGCGCCAGCAGCCATCTAGTTAGCGGGAGTACAGAGACCCAGTACTTC. This gives the protein CASSHLVSGSTETQYF.